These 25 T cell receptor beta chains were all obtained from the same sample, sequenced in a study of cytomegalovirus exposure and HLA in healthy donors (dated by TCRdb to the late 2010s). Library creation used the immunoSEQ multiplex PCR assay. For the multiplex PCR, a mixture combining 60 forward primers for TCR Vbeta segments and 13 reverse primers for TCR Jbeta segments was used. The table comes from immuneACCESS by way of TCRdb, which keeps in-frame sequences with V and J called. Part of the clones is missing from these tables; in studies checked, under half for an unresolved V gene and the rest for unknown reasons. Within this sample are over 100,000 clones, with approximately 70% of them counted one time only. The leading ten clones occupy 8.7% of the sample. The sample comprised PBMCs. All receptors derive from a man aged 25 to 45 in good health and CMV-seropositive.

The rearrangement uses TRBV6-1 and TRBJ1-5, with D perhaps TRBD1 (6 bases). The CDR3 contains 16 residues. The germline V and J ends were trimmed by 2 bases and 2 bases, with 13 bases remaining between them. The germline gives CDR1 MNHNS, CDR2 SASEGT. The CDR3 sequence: CASSEMGAEGNQPQHF. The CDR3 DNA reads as TGTGCCAGCAGTGAAATGGGGGCTGAGGGCAATCAGCCCCAGCATTTT.

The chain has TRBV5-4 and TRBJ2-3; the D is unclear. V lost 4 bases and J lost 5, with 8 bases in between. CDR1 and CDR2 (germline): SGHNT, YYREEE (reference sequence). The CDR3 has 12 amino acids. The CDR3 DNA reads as TGTGCCAGCAGCCCTGATAGAGATACGCAGTATTTT. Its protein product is CASSPDRDTQYF.

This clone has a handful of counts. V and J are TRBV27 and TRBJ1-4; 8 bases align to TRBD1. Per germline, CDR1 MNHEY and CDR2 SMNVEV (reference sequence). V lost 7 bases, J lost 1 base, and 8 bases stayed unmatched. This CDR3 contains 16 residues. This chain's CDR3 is CASTWTGRRTNEKLFF. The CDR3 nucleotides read TGTGCCAGCACCTGGACAGGGAGGAGAACTAATGAAAAACTGTTTTTT.

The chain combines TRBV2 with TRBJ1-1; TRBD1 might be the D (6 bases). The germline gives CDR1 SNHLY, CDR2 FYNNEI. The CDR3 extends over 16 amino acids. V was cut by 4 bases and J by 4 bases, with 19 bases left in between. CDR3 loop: CASSVIPGGPGTEAFF. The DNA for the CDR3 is TGTGCCAGCAGTGTCATCCCCGGGGGGCCGGGCACTGAAGCTTTCTTT.

CDR3 amino acids: CASSPGNTDTQYF. The DNA for the CDR3 is TGTGCCAGCAGCCCCGGGAACACAGATACGCAGTATTTT. The chain uses TRBV7-2 and TRBJ2-3, with a tentative D call TRBD2 (5 bases). There are 13 residues in the CDR3. Germline V gene lookup returns CDR1 SGHTA and CDR2 FQGNSA. The V and J ends lost 5 bases and 2 bases respectively, with 8 bases between them.

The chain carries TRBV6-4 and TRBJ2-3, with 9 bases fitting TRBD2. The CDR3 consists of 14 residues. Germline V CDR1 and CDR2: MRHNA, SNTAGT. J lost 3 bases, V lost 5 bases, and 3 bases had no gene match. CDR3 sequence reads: CASSWSGRTDTQYF. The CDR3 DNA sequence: TGTGCCAGCAGTTGGAGCGGGAGGACAGATACGCAGTATTTT.

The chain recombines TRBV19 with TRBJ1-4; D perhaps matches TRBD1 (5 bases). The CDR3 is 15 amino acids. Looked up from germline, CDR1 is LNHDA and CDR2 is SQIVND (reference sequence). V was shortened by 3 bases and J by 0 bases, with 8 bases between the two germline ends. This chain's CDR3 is CASSIGRATNEKLFF. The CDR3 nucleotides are TGTGCCAGTAGTATCGGCAGGGCAACTAATGAAAAACTGTTTTTT.

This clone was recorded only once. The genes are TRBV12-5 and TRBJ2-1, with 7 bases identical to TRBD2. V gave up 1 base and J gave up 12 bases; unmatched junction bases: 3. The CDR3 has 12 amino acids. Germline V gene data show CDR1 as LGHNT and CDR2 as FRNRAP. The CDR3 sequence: CASGLGGRGQFF. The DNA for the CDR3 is TGTGCTAGTGGTTTGGGGGGGAGGGGGCAGTTCTTC.

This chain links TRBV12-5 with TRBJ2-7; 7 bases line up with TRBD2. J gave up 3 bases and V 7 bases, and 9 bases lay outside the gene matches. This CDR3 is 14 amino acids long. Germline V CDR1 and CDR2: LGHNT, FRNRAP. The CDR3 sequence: CASATGLRVYEQYF. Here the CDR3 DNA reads TGTGCTAGTGCCACGGGACTAAGGGTCTACGAGCAGTACTTC.

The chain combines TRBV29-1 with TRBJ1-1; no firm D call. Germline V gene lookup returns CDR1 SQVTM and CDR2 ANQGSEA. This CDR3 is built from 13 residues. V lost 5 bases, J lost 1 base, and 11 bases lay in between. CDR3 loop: CSVWVRGNTEAFF. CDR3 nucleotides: TGCAGCGTTTGGGTCCGAGGGAACACTGAAGCTTTCTTT.

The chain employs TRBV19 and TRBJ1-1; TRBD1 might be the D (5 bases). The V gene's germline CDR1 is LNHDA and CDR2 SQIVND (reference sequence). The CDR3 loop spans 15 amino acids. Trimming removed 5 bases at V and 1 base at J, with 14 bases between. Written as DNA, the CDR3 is TGTGCCAGTAGTCGGCGGGGGGGAAGGAACACTGAAGCTTTCTTT. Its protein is CASSRRGGRNTEAFF.

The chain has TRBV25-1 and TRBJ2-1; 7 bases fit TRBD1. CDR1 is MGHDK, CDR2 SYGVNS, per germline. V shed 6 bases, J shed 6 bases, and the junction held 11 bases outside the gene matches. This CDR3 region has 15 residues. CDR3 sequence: CASRWETGQPNEQFF. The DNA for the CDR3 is TGTGCCAGCAGGTGGGAGACGGGACAGCCCAATGAGCAGTTCTTC.

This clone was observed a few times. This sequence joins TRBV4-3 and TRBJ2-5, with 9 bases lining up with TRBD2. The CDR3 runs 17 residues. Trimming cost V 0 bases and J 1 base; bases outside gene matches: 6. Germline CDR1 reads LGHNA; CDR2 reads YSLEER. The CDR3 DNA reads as TGCGCCAGCAGCCAAGATTTGGCTAGCGGGGTCCAAGAGACCCAGTACTTC. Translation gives CASSQDLASGVQETQYF.

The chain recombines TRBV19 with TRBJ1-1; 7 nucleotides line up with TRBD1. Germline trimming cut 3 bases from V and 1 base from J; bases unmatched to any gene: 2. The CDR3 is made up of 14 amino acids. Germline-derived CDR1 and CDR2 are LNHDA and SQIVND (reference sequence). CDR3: CASSIRTGNTEAFF. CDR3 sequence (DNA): TGTGCCAGTAGTATTAGGACAGGGAACACTGAAGCTTTCTTT.

The DNA for the CDR3 is TGTGCCAGCAGCGCAGGGACATCAACCTATGGCTACACCTTC. This translates into CASSAGTSTYGYTF. The J gene is TRBJ1-2, the V gene TRBV7-9; tentatively, D is TRBD1 (6 bases). Germline CDR1 is SEHNR and CDR2 is FQNEAQ (reference sequence). V lost 5 bases, J lost 4 bases, and 14 bases lay in between. The CDR3 is 14 residues long.

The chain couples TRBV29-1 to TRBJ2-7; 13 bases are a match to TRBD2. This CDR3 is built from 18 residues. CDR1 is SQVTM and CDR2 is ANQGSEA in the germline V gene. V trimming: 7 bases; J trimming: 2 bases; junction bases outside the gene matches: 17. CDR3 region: CSALVSSRLAGGTYEQYV. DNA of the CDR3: TGCAGCGCCTTGGTTTCCTCTCGACTAGCGGGAGGTACCTACGAGCAGTACGTC.

The CDR3 loop reads CASSSDRGRTEAFF. DNA for the CDR3: TGTGCCAGCAGCTCAGACAGGGGGCGGACTGAAGCTTTCTTT. The V gene is TRBV11-1, the J gene TRBJ1-1; 10 positions agree with TRBD1. There are 14 residues in the CDR3. CDR1 is SGHAT, CDR2 FQDESV, per germline (reference sequence). V was pared by 4 bases and J by 5 bases, with 4 bases of the junction left unmatched.

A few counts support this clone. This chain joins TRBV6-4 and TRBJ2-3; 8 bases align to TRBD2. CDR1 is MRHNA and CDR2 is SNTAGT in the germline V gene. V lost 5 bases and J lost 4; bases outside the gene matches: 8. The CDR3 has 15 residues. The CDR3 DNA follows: TGTGCCAGCAGTCACGGGGGGGGCCCAGCAGATACGCAGTATTTT. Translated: CASSHGGGPADTQYF.

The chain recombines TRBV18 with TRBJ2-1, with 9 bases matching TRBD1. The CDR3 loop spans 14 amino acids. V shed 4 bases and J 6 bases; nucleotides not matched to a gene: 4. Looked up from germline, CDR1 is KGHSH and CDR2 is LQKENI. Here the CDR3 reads CASSQLTGGNEQFF. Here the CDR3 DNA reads TGTGCCAGCTCACAACTGACAGGGGGCAATGAGCAGTTCTTC.

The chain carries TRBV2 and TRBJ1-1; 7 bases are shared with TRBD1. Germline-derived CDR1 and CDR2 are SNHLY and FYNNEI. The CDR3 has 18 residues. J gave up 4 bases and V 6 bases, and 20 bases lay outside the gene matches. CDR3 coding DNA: TGTGCCAGCAGAGACGACAGGGTGGGAGTGTCGGGCTCCACTGAAGCTTTCTTT. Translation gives CASRDDRVGVSGSTEAFF.

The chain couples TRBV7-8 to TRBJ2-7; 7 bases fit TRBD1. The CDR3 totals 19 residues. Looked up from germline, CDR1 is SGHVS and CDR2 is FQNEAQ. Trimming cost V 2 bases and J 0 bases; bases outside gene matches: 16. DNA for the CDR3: TGTGCCAGCAGCTTAACGGTACTAGGACTCCGGGACAGCTCCTACGAGCAGTACGTC. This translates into CASSLTVLGLRDSSYEQYV.

The CDR3 region has the DNA TGCAGCGTTGATCTTCGAGGAACCTACGAGCAGTACTTC. It encodes CSVDLRGTYEQYF. This chain uses TRBV29-1 with TRBJ2-7, with D unresolved. The CDR3 has 13 amino acids. CDR1 is SQVTM and CDR2 is ANQGSEA in the germline V gene. The ends were cut back, 3 bases at V and 2 bases at J, with 11 bases in the middle.

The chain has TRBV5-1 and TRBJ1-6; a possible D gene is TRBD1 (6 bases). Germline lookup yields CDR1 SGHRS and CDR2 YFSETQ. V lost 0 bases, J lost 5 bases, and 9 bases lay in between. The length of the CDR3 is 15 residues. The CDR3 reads CASSLDRADNSPLHF. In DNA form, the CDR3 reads TGCGCCAGCAGCTTGGACAGGGCGGATAATTCACCCCTCCACTTT.

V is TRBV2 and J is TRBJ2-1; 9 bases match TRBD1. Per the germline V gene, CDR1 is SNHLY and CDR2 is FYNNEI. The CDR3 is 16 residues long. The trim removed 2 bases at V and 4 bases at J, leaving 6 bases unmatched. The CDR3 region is CASSERPGQGYNEQFF. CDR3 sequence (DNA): TGTGCCAGCAGTGAACGGCCGGGACAGGGATACAATGAGCAGTTCTTC.

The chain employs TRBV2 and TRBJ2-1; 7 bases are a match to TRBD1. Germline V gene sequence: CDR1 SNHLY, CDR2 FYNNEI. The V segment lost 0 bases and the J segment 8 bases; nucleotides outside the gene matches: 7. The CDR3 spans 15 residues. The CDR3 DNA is TGTGCCAGCAGTGAAGCGCACAGGGGTAAGGATGAGCAGTTCTTC. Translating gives CASSEAHRGKDEQFF.